The T cell receptor (beta chain) under discussion was sequenced for a study of tumor-infiltrating lymphocytes in primary liver carcinoma. The CDR3 has 18 amino acids. Per germline, CDR1 MNHNY and CDR2 SVGAGI (reference sequence). In regard to this clonotype: Its ends do not fully match the called genes, so a read error is possible.

Unsorted whole blood served as the source of blood RNA, and germline DNA was extracted as well. With a constant-region primer, TCR beta cDNA was made from roughly 500 ng of total RNA. Libraries for TCR beta were built through three nested multiplex PCR rounds, which together made up a slightly modified ARM-PCR procedure. The first two PCR rounds, roughly 9 cycles each, used TRBV1-TRBV30 forward primers and a C-beta reverse primer. TCRdb fed the multiplex PCR reads into MiXCR, producing one record per CDR3 protein. The table lists 300,000 to 350,000 distinct CDR3 sequences, about 61% of them singletons.

The receptor was derived from a man aged 40-50 years with primary liver carcinoma and hepatitis B virus infection. The chain joins TRBV6-6 to TRBJ2-3; TRBD2 aligns across 8 bases. Material: peripheral blood. The CDR3 here is CTSSYLRQAGDGTDTQYF. As DNA, the CDR3 is TGTACCAGCAGTTACCTTAGGCAAGCGGGAGACGGCACAGATACGCAGTATTTT.